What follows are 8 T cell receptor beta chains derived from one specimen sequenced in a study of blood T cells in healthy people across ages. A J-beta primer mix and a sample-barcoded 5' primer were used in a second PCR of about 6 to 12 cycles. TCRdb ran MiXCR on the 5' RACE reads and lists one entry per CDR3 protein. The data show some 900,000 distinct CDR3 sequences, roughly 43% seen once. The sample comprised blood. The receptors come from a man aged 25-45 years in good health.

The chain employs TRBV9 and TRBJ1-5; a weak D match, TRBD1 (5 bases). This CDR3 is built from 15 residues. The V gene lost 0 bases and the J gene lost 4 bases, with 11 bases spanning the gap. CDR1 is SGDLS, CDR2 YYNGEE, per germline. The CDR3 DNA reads TGTGCCAGCAGCGTAGGGAGGGGCGAGAATCAGCCCCAGCATTTT. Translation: CASSVGRGENQPQHF.

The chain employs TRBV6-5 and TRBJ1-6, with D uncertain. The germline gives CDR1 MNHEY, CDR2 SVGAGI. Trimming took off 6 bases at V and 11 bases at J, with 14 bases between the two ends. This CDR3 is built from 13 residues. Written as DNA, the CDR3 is TGTGCCAGCAGGCCGGAGACGTCCGCACCCCTCCACTTT. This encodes CASRPETSAPLHF.

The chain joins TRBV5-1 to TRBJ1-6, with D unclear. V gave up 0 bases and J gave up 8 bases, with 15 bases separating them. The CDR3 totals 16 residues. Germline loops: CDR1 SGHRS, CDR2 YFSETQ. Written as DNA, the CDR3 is TGCGCCAGCAGCTTGGATTTGGCGGGTAGTGATTCACCCCTCCACTTT. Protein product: CASSLDLAGSDSPLHF. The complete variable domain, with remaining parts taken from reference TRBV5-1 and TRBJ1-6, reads KAGVTQTPRYLIKTRGQQVTLSCSPISGHRSVSWYQQTPGQGLQFLFEYFSETQRNKGNFPGRFSGRQFSNSRSEMNVSTLELGDSALYLCASSLDLAGSDSPLHFGNGTRLTVT.

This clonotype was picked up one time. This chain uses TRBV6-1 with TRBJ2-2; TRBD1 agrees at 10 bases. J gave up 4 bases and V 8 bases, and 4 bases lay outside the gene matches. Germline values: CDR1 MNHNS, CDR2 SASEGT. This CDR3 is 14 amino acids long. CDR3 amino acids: CASARTGGTGELFF. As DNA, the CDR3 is TGTGCCAGCGCCAGGACAGGGGGCACCGGGGAGCTGTTTTTT.

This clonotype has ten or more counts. In DNA, the CDR3 is TGTGCCATCAGTGAGCTACTGACAGATACGCAGTATTTT. It translates to CAISELLTDTQYF. The chain joins TRBV10-3 to TRBJ2-3; no clear D gene. V lost 2 bases to trimming and J lost 3 bases, with 6 bases between them. The length of the CDR3 is 13 residues. Germline CDR1 is ENHRY and CDR2 is SYGVKD.

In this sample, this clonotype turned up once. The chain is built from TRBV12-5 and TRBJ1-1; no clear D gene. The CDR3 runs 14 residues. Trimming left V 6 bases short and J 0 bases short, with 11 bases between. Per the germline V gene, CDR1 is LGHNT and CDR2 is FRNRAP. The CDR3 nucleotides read TGTGCTAGTGGGACGGACTATCTGAACACTGAAGCTTTCTTT. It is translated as CASGTDYLNTEAFF.

The CDR3 loop reads CASSLAGTGGGYTF. For the CDR3, the DNA is TGTGCCAGCAGCTTAGCCGGGACAGGGGGAGGCTACACCTTC. The chain carries TRBV7-2 and TRBJ1-2, with 11 nucleotides matching TRBD1. There are 14 residues in the CDR3. Germline V gene data show CDR1 as SGHTA and CDR2 as FQGNSA. The V gene end was trimmed by 0 bases and the J gene end by 8 bases; junction bases not matched to a gene: 2.

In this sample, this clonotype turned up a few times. CDR3 coding DNA: TGTGCCAGCAGCTTAGTAGGCAGGGACACAGATACGCAGTATTTT. Translation: CASSLVGRDTDTQYF. The genes are TRBV7-2 and TRBJ2-3; a weak D match, TRBD1 (5 bases). The germline V gene encodes CDR1 SGHTA and CDR2 FQGNSA. Trimming removed 1 base from V and 2 bases from J, with 10 bases in between. The CDR3 length is 15 residues.